Sequencing of this T cell receptor (beta chain) was carried out in a study of blood T cell repertoires in COVID-19. Study in general: From the United States, Italy and Spain came samples of acute and convalescent COVID-19.

Germline V CDR1 and CDR2: LGHDT, YNNKEL (reference sequence). The CDR3 sequence is 14 residues long. After removal of 5 bases from V and 6 bases from J, the junction contained 5 bases not matched to a gene. The protocol was immunoSEQ multiplex PCR, while the TCRdb copy is restricted to in-frame clones and leaves out a portion. The sample records some 79,000 clones, approximately 90% being singletons. The chain links TRBV3-1 (or the pseudogene TRBV3-2) to TRBJ2-7, with 12 nucleotides matching TRBD1. Sequenced sample: peripheral blood. This clonotype originated in a man between 65 and 85 years old with active or convalescent COVID-19. CDR3 amino acids: CASSAGTGGFEQYF. The CDR3, as DNA: TGTGCCAGCAGCGCCGGGACAGGGGGCTTCGAGCAGTACTTC.